The next 32 T cell receptor beta chains were all read from a single sample in a study of Ad26.COV2.S vaccination and SARS-CoV-2 variants (dated by TCRdb to about 2021). The library was obtained by the immunoSEQ multiplex PCR assay. TCRdb limited this immuneACCESS table to in-frame rearrangements with V and J called. A share of clones is missing; checked studies link under half to unresolved V genes, and the rest is unexplained. The sample table lists about 240,000 clones, around 89% of them with a count of one. Roughly a tenth of the sample is taken by the ten largest. The sample's treatment or condition label, decoded: some 20 received Ad26.COV2.S at low or high dose, single or two shots; roughly five received placebo; per-sample allocation not given. Repertoires of vaccine and placebo recipients were sequenced from samples collected on day 63 after the first injection. The sequences come from peripheral blood, collected in a trial of Ad26.COV2.S vaccine versus placebo. These receptors were collected from a person between 18 and 65 years old who received the Ad26.COV2.S COVID-19 vaccine or a placebo.

The DNA for the CDR3 is TGTGCCAGCACTCCGACAGAGAGAAATTCACCCCTCCACTTT. Amino acids: CASTPTERNSPLHF. The genes are TRBV6-5 and TRBJ1-6, with D possibly matching TRBD1 (5 bases). The CDR3 has 14 residues. CDR1 is MNHEY, CDR2 SVGAGI, per germline. V was cut by 7 bases and J by 7 bases, with 14 bases left in between.

This chain links TRBV29-1 with TRBJ2-7; no firm D call. The CDR3 has 11 amino acids. Per germline, CDR1 SQVTM and CDR2 ANQGSEA. Trimming removed 6 bases at V and 6 bases at J, with 12 bases between. This chain's CDR3 is CSVVKIGEQYF. As DNA, the CDR3 is TGCAGCGTCGTTAAGATCGGCGAGCAGTACTTC.

This clone is a singleton in its sample. V gene TRBV28 combines with J gene TRBJ2-2; D remains ambiguous. This CDR3 contains 15 residues. Trimming left V 4 bases short and J 2 bases short, with 11 bases between. Germline-derived CDR1 and CDR2 are MDHEN and SYDVKM. This CDR3 is CASSSRRRNTGELFF. The CDR3 DNA is TGTGCCAGCAGTTCCCGGCGACGAAACACCGGGGAGCTGTTTTTT.

This chain connects TRBV29-1 to TRBJ2-3; D remains ambiguous. The CDR3 runs 13 residues. Trimming removed 6 bases from V and 0 bases from J, with 10 bases in between. Germline values: CDR1 SQVTM, CDR2 ANQGSEA. The CDR3 DNA follows: TGCAGCGTGTTTATCGGGAGCACAGATACGCAGTATTTT. Amino acids: CSVFIGSTDTQYF.

The CDR3 here is CASSLSGDTSYEQYF. The CDR3 DNA reads TGTGCCAGCAGCTTATCGGGGGACACTTCCTACGAGCAGTACTTC. The V call is TRBV7-8, the J call TRBJ2-7; perhaps D is TRBD1 or TRBD2 (6 bases each). The V end was cut by 2 bases, the J end by 1 base, with 12 bases between. Germline CDR1 and CDR2: SGHVS and FQNEAQ. This CDR3 comprises 15 residues.

A single count supports this clone. This chain links TRBV25-1 with TRBJ2-1; the D gene is possibly TRBD2 (7 bases). This CDR3 is 15 amino acids long. Trimming took off 6 bases at V and 7 bases at J, with 19 bases between the two ends. Per the germline V gene, CDR1 is MGHDK and CDR2 is SYGVNS. The CDR3 bases are TGTGCCAGCAGCCCAAGAAGGGGGGGCGATAATGAGCAGTTCTTC. Translation: CASSPRRGGDNEQFF. The full variable domain, rest sourced from reference TRBV25-1 and TRBJ2-1, is EADIYQTPRYLVIGTGKKITLECSQTMGHDKMYWYQQDPGMELHLIHYSYGVNSTEKGDLSSESTVSRIRTEHFPLTLESARPSHTSQYLCASSPRRGGDNEQFFGPGTRLTVL.

The J gene is TRBJ2-3, the V gene TRBV24-1; 8 bases agree with TRBD2. The germline V gene encodes CDR1 KGHDR and CDR2 SFDVKD. Trimming cost V 3 bases and J 0 bases; bases outside gene matches: 4. The CDR3 has 16 residues. CDR3 residues: CATSDVGRVSTDTQYF. As DNA, the CDR3 is TGTGCCACCAGTGATGTCGGGAGGGTTAGCACAGATACGCAGTATTTT.

J is TRBJ2-1 and V is TRBV7-8; the D gene is possibly TRBD1 (7 bases). V lost 5 bases and J 6 bases, leaving 20 bases between the germline ends. This CDR3 comprises 16 residues. Germline V CDR1 and CDR2: SGHVS, FQNEAQ. The CDR3 DNA follows: TGTGCCAGCAGCCCACTGCGGGACAGAAGGAGCAATGAGCAGTTCTTC. This gives the protein CASSPLRDRRSNEQFF.

The table lists this clone with a count of one. This rearrangement joins TRBV6-2 or TRBV6-3 to TRBJ2-1; D perhaps matches TRBD2 (6 bases). CDR1 and CDR2 (germline): MNHEY, SVGEGT. Trimming took off 6 bases at V and 9 bases at J, with 15 bases between the two ends. There are 13 residues in the CDR3. The CDR3 coding sequence is TGTGCCAGCAGCTCACCGGGAGCTAGTGAGCAGTTCTTC. It codes for CASSSPGASEQFF.

The gene calls are TRBV7-8 and TRBJ2-1; 8 bases are shared with TRBD2. CDR1 and CDR2 from the germline V gene are SGHVS and FQNEAQ. Trimming at V came to 5 bases and at J to 6 bases, leaving 12 bases not matched to a gene. This CDR3 has 16 amino acids. CDR3 bases: TGTGCCAGCAGCAACCGCCGGGCGGGGGGTGTCAATGAGCAGTTCTTC. It codes for CASSNRRAGGVNEQFF.

The chain combines TRBV4-3 with TRBJ1-6; D unclear. The CDR3 spans 14 residues. Looked up from germline, CDR1 is LGHNA and CDR2 is YSLEER. V lost 8 bases and J 7 bases, leaving 15 bases between the germline ends. In DNA form, the CDR3 reads TGCGCCAGCTCCCTCGGGGAGGGAAATTCACCCCTCCACTTT. Its translation: CASSLGEGNSPLHF.

The chain joins TRBV6-5 to TRBJ1-3, with a tentative D call TRBD1 (5 bases). Germline loops: CDR1 MNHEY, CDR2 SVGAGI. This CDR3 contains 14 residues. Deletions cut 2 bases from V and 7 bases from J, with 12 bases between. The CDR3 sequence is CASSYRGEGNTIYF. In DNA, the CDR3 is TGTGCCAGCAGTTACCGGGGGGAAGGGAACACCATATATTTT.

As to this clone: Other DNA sequences within the sample encode an identical CDR3. Here the CDR3 DNA reads TGTGCCAGTAGTAGGGACAGTTACAATGAGCAGTTCTTC. Translation: CASSRDSYNEQFF. The V and J genes are TRBV19 and TRBJ2-1; 7 positions match TRBD1. The V gene's germline CDR1 is LNHDA and CDR2 SQIVND (reference sequence). Germline trimming cut 4 bases from V and 4 bases from J; bases unmatched to any gene: 1. This CDR3 is 13 amino acids long.

The chain uses TRBV3-1 (or the pseudogene TRBV3-2) and TRBJ2-2; D not resolved. V was cut by 3 bases and J by 9 bases, with 11 bases left in between. CDR1 and CDR2 (germline): LGHDT, YNNKEL (reference sequence). There are 13 residues in the CDR3. This CDR3 is CASSQVAPRELFF. Here the CDR3 DNA reads TGTGCCAGCAGCCAGGTAGCCCCCCGGGAGCTGTTTTTT.

Worth noting for this clone: The same CDR3 can be traced to other DNA sequences in this sample. The genes are TRBV28 and TRBJ1-5, with D unclear. Trimming left V 6 bases short and J 0 bases short, with 3 bases between. The CDR3 has 12 residues. CDR1 MDHEN and CDR2 SYDVKM come from the germline V gene. In DNA, the CDR3 is TGTGCCAGCAGGGATAGCAATCAGCCCCAGCATTTT. Its protein is CASRDSNQPQHF.

The chain combines TRBV10-3 with TRBJ1-1; D not certain. The V and J ends lost 4 bases and 0 bases respectively, with 6 bases between them. CDR3 length: 13 residues. Germline loops: CDR1 ENHRY, CDR2 SYGVKD. The CDR3 region has the DNA TGTGCCATCAGTGTTCAGGTGAACACTGAAGCTTTCTTT. Amino acid sequence: CAISVQVNTEAFF.

The rearrangement uses TRBV7-6 and TRBJ2-3, with D possibly matching TRBD2 (7 bases). Trimming removed 2 bases at V and 0 bases at J, with 15 bases between. CDR1 is SGHVS, CDR2 FNYEAQ, per germline. The CDR3 consists of 17 residues. CDR3 in amino acids: CASSLPRGGGSTDTQYF. DNA for the CDR3: TGTGCCAGCAGCTTACCCAGAGGGGGGGGCAGCACAGATACGCAGTATTTT.

The chain employs TRBV25-1 and TRBJ2-7; TRBD1 matches at 9 bases. The germline CDR1 and CDR2 sequences are MGHDK and SYGVNS. This CDR3 has 15 residues. V was clipped by 2 bases and J by 2 bases; unmatched bases: 4. In nucleotides, the CDR3 is TGTGCCAGCAGTGAAACGACAGGGGGACCCTACGAGCAGTACTTC. This encodes CASSETTGGPYEQYF.

The gene calls are TRBV10-3 and TRBJ2-1; 8 bases align to TRBD2. Germline trimming cut 3 bases from V and 4 bases from J; bases unmatched to any gene: 5. Germline V gene sequence: CDR1 ENHRY, CDR2 SYGVKD. This CDR3 spans 15 amino acids. This CDR3 is CAISDLSGGYNEQFF. CDR3 nucleotide sequence: TGTGCCATCAGTGATCTGTCGGGAGGGTACAATGAGCAGTTCTTC.

This sequence joins TRBV5-6 and TRBJ1-2; 10 bases are shared with TRBD1. The CDR3 spans 14 residues. CDR1 is SGHDT, CDR2 YYEEEE, per germline. Trimming removed 4 bases from V and 4 bases from J; junction bases left unmatched: 4. This CDR3 reads CASSGGQGGYGYTF. CDR3 nucleotide sequence: TGTGCCAGCAGCGGCGGACAGGGGGGCTATGGCTACACCTTC.

The CDR3 nucleotides are TGTGCCAGCAGCCAAGATCACAGCAGGTTTCAGTACTTC. Its translation: CASSQDHSRFQYF. The chain is built from TRBV3-1 (or the pseudogene TRBV3-2) and TRBJ2-4; D unresolved. Trimming pared 0 bases from V and 11 bases from J, leaving 11 bases between. Germline loops: CDR1 LGHDT, CDR2 YNNKEL (reference sequence). The CDR3 sequence is 13 residues long.

The rearrangement joins TRBV9 to TRBJ1-4; D is unresolved. CDR1 is SGDLS and CDR2 is YYNGEE in the germline V gene. CDR3 length: 15 residues. Trimming took 4 bases from V and 6 from J, leaving 16 bases between them. DNA for the CDR3: TGTGCCAGCAGCCCCCCGGGCGTAGGATATGAAAAACTGTTTTTT. It is translated as CASSPPGVGYEKLFF.

This chain links TRBV15 with TRBJ2-3, with D hard to call. Looked up from germline, CDR1 is LNHNV and CDR2 is YYDKDF (reference sequence). With 4 bases removed from V and 3 bases from J, the gap between germline ends came to 11 bases. CDR3 size: 14 residues. The CDR3 sequence is CATSKQTATDTQYF. DNA for the CDR3: TGTGCCACCAGCAAACAAACCGCTACAGATACGCAGTATTTT.

This chain joins TRBV7-8 and TRBJ2-7, with 7 bases that match TRBD2. Trimming at V came to 5 bases and at J to 5 bases, leaving 6 bases not matched to a gene. Germline V gene data show CDR1 as SGHVS and CDR2 as FQNEAQ. The CDR3 contains 13 residues. CDR3 nucleotide sequence: TGTGCCAGCAGCACCGGGACTACCAACGAGCAGTACTTC. Translating it yields CASSTGTTNEQYF. Full variable domain (remainder filled in from reference TRBV7-8 and TRBJ2-7): GAGVSQSPRYKVAKRGQDVALRCDPISGHVSLFWYQQALGQGPEFLTYFQNEAQLDKSGLPSDRFFAERPEGSVSTLKIQRTQQEDSAVYLCASSTGTTNEQYFGPGTRLTVT.

The rearrangement links TRBV19 to TRBJ2-7; the D gene is possibly TRBD2 (6 bases). V gave up 8 bases and J gave up 0 bases, with 17 bases separating them. Germline V gene lookup returns CDR1 LNHDA and CDR2 SQIVND (reference sequence). The CDR3 extends over 15 amino acids. The CDR3 region is CASRVSGESSYEQYF. The CDR3 nucleotides read TGTGCCAGTCGAGTATCGGGGGAGAGCTCCTACGAGCAGTACTTC.

The V call is TRBV29-1, the J call TRBJ1-1; D is unclear. Trimming removed 7 bases at V and 3 bases at J, with 15 bases between. Germline CDR1 SQVTM, CDR2 ANQGSEA. The CDR3 totals 13 residues. CDR3 amino acids: CSALGWVHTEAFF. DNA for the CDR3: TGCAGCGCCCTGGGGTGGGTACACACTGAAGCTTTCTTT.

The chain links TRBV5-8 to TRBJ2-2, with D perhaps matching TRBD1 (5 bases). From germline, CDR1 is SGHTS and CDR2 YDEGEE. The CDR3 totals 13 residues. V was pared by 0 bases and J by 7 bases, with 7 bases between. The CDR3 DNA reads as TGTGCCAGCAGCTTGGTTGGACACGGGGAGCTGTTTTTT. Translating it yields CASSLVGHGELFF.

The rearrangement joins TRBV6-2 or TRBV6-3 to TRBJ2-2; D unclear. The V gene's germline CDR1 is MNHEY and CDR2 SVGEGT. Deletions cut 4 bases from V and 2 bases from J, with 8 bases between. The CDR3 contains 14 residues. CDR3 nucleotide sequence: TGTGCCAGCAGTTGGACCGTTAACACCGGGGAGCTGTTTTTT. It encodes CASSWTVNTGELFF.

V is TRBV7-2 and J is TRBJ2-2, with D unclear. Trimming left V 5 bases short and J 6 bases short, with 16 bases between. This CDR3 spans 15 amino acids. From germline, CDR1 is SGHTA and CDR2 FQGNSA. CDR3 loop: CASSPQSLVSGELFF. For the CDR3, the DNA is TGTGCCAGCAGCCCCCAAAGTCTAGTCTCCGGGGAGCTGTTTTTT.

The chain combines TRBV7-2 with TRBJ2-5, with TRBD2 matching over 11 bases. From germline, CDR1 is SGHTA and CDR2 FQGNSA. This CDR3 spans 14 amino acids. V trimming: 1 base; J trimming: 5 bases; junction bases outside the gene matches: 0. CDR3: CASSLGTSGETQYF. CDR3 nucleotides: TGTGCCAGCAGCTTAGGGACTAGCGGGGAGACCCAGTACTTC.

This chain connects TRBV6-5 to TRBJ1-5, with 7 bases lining up with TRBD1. This CDR3 is 15 amino acids long. The V and J ends lost 6 bases and 0 bases, in that order; junction bases with no gene match: 5. Germline CDR1 MNHEY, CDR2 SVGAGI. The CDR3 sequence: CASSPGQPSNQPQHF. The DNA of the CDR3 is TGTGCCAGCAGCCCGGGACAGCCTAGCAATCAGCCCCAGCATTTT.

This CDR3 is CASSPPGTFGYTF. Here the CDR3 DNA reads TGTGCCAGCTCACCACCTGGGACATTTGGCTACACCTTC. The V gene is TRBV18, the J gene TRBJ1-2, with a possible D match to TRBD1 (6 bases). Trimming cost V 0 bases and J 7 bases, with 9 bases left between them. Germline CDR1 is KGHSH and CDR2 is LQKENI. There are 13 residues in the CDR3. Full variable domain (remainder filled in from reference TRBV18 and TRBJ1-2): NAGVMQNPRHLVRRRGQEARLRCSPMKGHSHVYWYRQLPEEGLKFMVYLQKENIIDESGMPKERFSAEFPKEGPSILRIQQVVRGDSAAYFCASSPPGTFGYTFGSGTRLTVV.